What follows is one TCR beta chain and its context. These data belong to a study of blood T cells in healthy people across ages. PCR was performed a second time for about 7 to 12 cycles using a sample-barcoded 5' primer and a J-beta primer mix. TCRdb fed the 5' RACE reads into MiXCR, producing one record per CDR3 protein. The sample contains some 780,000 distinct CDR3 sequences, around three fifths of which appear only once. The V gene's germline CDR1 is SGHDN and CDR2 FVKESK. V dropped 4 bases and J dropped 0 bases, with 13 bases sitting between them. CDR3 length equals 17 residues. The sequencing sample was made of blood. The chain links TRBV14 to TRBJ2-6; D is unresolved. This clonotype originated in a man aged 40-49 years in good health. The CDR3 sequence is CASSRRVPLSGANVLTF. Here the CDR3 DNA reads TGTGCCAGCAGCCGTAGGGTTCCTCTCTCTGGGGCCAACGTCCTGACTTTC.